One and the same sample provided the 27 T cell receptor beta chains below, sequenced in a study of cytotoxic CD8 clonotypes in ibrutinib-treated CLL. TCRdb's copy holds only in-frame clones and misses some; the assay was immunoSEQ multiplex PCR. The table shows over 75,000 clones, with 78% occurring only once. This specimen consisted of PBMCs, obtained after 12 months of ibrutinib treatment. Receptors were obtained from a human donor with chronic lymphocytic leukemia.

The CDR3: CASRPTVNTGELFF. DNA for the CDR3: TGTGCCAGTAGGCCGACGGTCAACACCGGGGAGCTGTTTTTT. V is TRBV19 and J is TRBJ2-2; D is ambiguous. Germline V gene sequence: CDR1 LNHDA, CDR2 SQIVND (reference sequence). Trimming shortened V by 6 bases and J by 2 bases, and 10 bases separated the two germline ends. The CDR3 totals 14 residues.

The rearrangement links TRBV2 to TRBJ1-2; weak D call: TRBD1 (5 bases). V dropped 8 bases and J dropped 7 bases, with 17 bases sitting between them. The CDR3 runs to 13 residues. The germline CDR1 and CDR2 sequences are SNHLY and FYNNEI. This chain's CDR3 is CASGTDESRGYTF. The CDR3 DNA reads as TGTGCCAGCGGGACGGATGAGAGTCGTGGCTACACCTTC.

J is TRBJ1-1 and V is TRBV19, with TRBD1 identical over 7 bases. The V and J ends lost 8 bases and 3 bases, in that order; junction bases with no gene match: 15. Germline V gives CDR1 LNHDA, CDR2 SQIVND (reference sequence). This CDR3 region has 16 residues. CDR3 DNA sequence: TGTGCCAGTCCCCGAGTAGGGGGCAAATGGGACACTGAAGCTTTCTTT. Residues: CASPRVGGKWDTEAFF.

The rearrangement links TRBV19 to TRBJ1-1, with 7 bases lining up with TRBD1. The V gene's germline CDR1 is LNHDA and CDR2 SQIVND (reference sequence). This CDR3 has 14 amino acids. The ends lost 5 bases at V and 0 bases at J; junction bases unmatched: 3. CDR3 DNA: TGTGCCAGTAGTCTACAGGGGATGAACACTGAAGCTTTCTTT. This gives the protein CASSLQGMNTEAFF.

This chain links TRBV29-1 with TRBJ1-5, with D possibly being TRBD1 (6 bases). The germline CDR1 and CDR2 sequences are SQVTM and ANQGSEA. V lost 8 bases to trimming and J lost 0 bases, with 11 bases between them. The CDR3 totals 13 residues. CDR3 DNA sequence: TGCAGCTACAGGGAGAATAGCAATCAGCCCCAGCATTTT. Protein sequence: CSYRENSNQPQHF.

The chain links TRBV28 to TRBJ1-4; 7 bases map to TRBD1. The V segment lost 4 bases and the J segment 4 bases; nucleotides outside the gene matches: 3. The germline gives CDR1 MDHEN, CDR2 SYDVKM. This CDR3 is built from 14 residues. Written as DNA, the CDR3 is TGTGCCAGCAGTTGGGGACAGCGTAATGAAAAACTGTTTTTT. Its protein is CASSWGQRNEKLFF.

The V call is TRBV5-1, the J call TRBJ2-5; no definite D call. V was trimmed by 7 bases and J by 0 bases, leaving 16 bases between them. This CDR3 has 15 residues. Germline V CDR1 and CDR2: SGHRS, YFSETQ. The CDR3, as DNA: TGCGCCAGCTCTCTTAACACGGCATACCAAGAGACCCAGTACTTC. This gives the protein CASSLNTAYQETQYF.

The rearrangement joins TRBV6-6 to TRBJ1-3; D is undetermined. The germline CDR1 and CDR2 sequences are MNHNY and SVGAGI (reference sequence). Trimming removed 6 bases from V and 2 bases from J, with 8 bases in between. The CDR3 runs to 13 residues. In nucleotides, the CDR3 is TGTGCCAGCAGCACCCCGACTGGAAACACCATATATTTT. Protein product: CASSTPTGNTIYF.

The gene calls are TRBV28 and TRBJ2-2; TRBD2 matches at 12 bases. The V gene end was trimmed by 3 bases and the J gene end by 4 bases; junction bases not matched to a gene: 15. In germline, CDR1 is MDHEN, CDR2 SYDVKM. CDR3 size: 20 residues. The CDR3 nucleotides are TGTGCCAGCAGTTTTTTAGACGCGACTAGCGGGGGCCTCCGCACCGGGGAGCTGTTTTTT. This encodes CASSFLDATSGGLRTGELFF.

The rearrangement links TRBV11-1 to TRBJ2-7; D is unresolved. The CDR3 totals 12 residues. V lost 5 bases and J 3 bases, leaving 8 bases between the germline ends. The germline CDR1 and CDR2 sequences are SGHAT and FQDESV (reference sequence). CDR3 residues: CASSAAVYEQYF. Here the CDR3 DNA reads TGTGCCAGCAGCGCGGCAGTCTACGAGCAGTACTTC.

The chain uses TRBV6-1 and TRBJ2-3, with 8 bases fitting TRBD2. Trimming took 2 bases from V and 1 from J; bases not matched to a gene: 5. The CDR3 is made up of 16 amino acids. Per germline, CDR1 MNHNS and CDR2 SASEGT. CDR3 bases: TGTGCCAGCAGTGAATTGGAGCGGGGGCGCACAGATACGCAGTATTTT. As protein: CASSELERGRTDTQYF.

V and J are TRBV7-9 and TRBJ2-2; tentatively, D is TRBD1 (6 bases). Germline V gives CDR1 SEHNR, CDR2 FQNEAQ (reference sequence). Trimming removed 5 bases at V and 7 bases at J, with 11 bases between. The CDR3 consists of 13 residues. The CDR3, as DNA: TGTGCCAGCAGCGAACAGGGCGTCGGGGAGCTGTTTTTT. This translates into CASSEQGVGELFF.

In DNA, the CDR3 is TGTGCCAGCACCTTTAGACAGGGATGGCAGCCCCAGCATTTT. Translation: CASTFRQGWQPQHF. V is TRBV6-6 and J is TRBJ1-5; 7 nucleotides match TRBD1. The V and J ends lost 7 bases and 7 bases, in that order; junction bases with no gene match: 10. Germline V gene data show CDR1 as MNHNY and CDR2 as SVGAGI (reference sequence). The CDR3 has 14 amino acids.

A note on this clone: Other DNA sequences in this specimen translate into the identical CDR3. This CDR3 is CASSLDGYEQYF. The CDR3 nucleotides read TGCGCCAGCAGCTTGGATGGCTACGAGCAGTACTTC. This chain uses TRBV5-1 with TRBJ2-7, with unresolved D. Germline CDR1 SGHRS, CDR2 YFSETQ. This CDR3 comprises 12 residues. The V and J ends lost 0 bases and 3 bases respectively, with 4 bases between them.

This clone occurred a few times. The gene calls are TRBV4-1 and TRBJ1-5, with a tentative D call TRBD1 (5 bases). Germline V gene sequence: CDR1 MGHRA, CDR2 YSYEKL. Trimming pared 4 bases from V and 8 bases from J, leaving 18 bases between. There are 15 residues in the CDR3. The chain's CDR3 is CASSRIGGTQEPQHF. DNA of the CDR3: TGCGCCAGCAGCCGGATCGGGGGGACCCAGGAGCCCCAGCATTTT.

There are many counts of this clone. This chain connects TRBV4-2 to TRBJ2-1, with 10 bases that match TRBD2. Losses at the gene ends were 2 bases for V and 5 bases for J; bases not matched to a gene: 3. The CDR3 has 15 amino acids. Looked up from germline, CDR1 is LGHNA and CDR2 is YNFKEQ. The CDR3 DNA sequence: TGTGCCAGCAGCCAATCAGCGGGGGGGAACAATGAGCAGTTCTTC. It encodes CASSQSAGGNNEQFF.

The V call is TRBV2, the J call TRBJ1-1; 9 bases line up with TRBD1. Trimming removed 7 bases from V and 4 bases from J; junction bases left unmatched: 7. The CDR3 length is 14 residues. Germline V CDR1 and CDR2: SNHLY, FYNNEI. CDR3 sequence: CASTDRGQATEAFF. The CDR3 coding sequence is TGTGCCAGCACGGACAGGGGCCAGGCCACTGAAGCTTTCTTT.

This clone appeared once. J is TRBJ1-1 and V is TRBV6-6; D is unclear. Trimming cost V 2 bases and J 4 bases, with 8 bases left between them. The CDR3 totals 13 residues. The germline gives CDR1 MNHNY, CDR2 SVGAGI (reference sequence). This CDR3 is CASSYEGRTEAFF. CDR3 sequence (DNA): TGTGCCAGCAGTTACGAAGGGCGCACTGAAGCTTTCTTT.

The V and J genes are TRBV2 and TRBJ1-6; 9 positions match TRBD1. This CDR3 is 17 amino acids long. V lost 6 bases to trimming and J lost 3 bases; unmatched junction nucleotides: 9. CDR1 is SNHLY and CDR2 is FYNNEI in the germline V gene. DNA for the CDR3: TGTGCCAGCAGCCCTGTCAGGACAGGGGTCTATAATTCACCCCTCCACTTT. Protein: CASSPVRTGVYNSPLHF.

The V gene is TRBV4-2, the J gene TRBJ2-7; D may be TRBD1 or TRBD2 (5 bases each). Germline assignment: CDR1 LGHNA and CDR2 YNFKEQ. V was cut by 1 base and J by 0 bases, with 19 bases left in between. CDR3 length: 18 amino acids. The CDR3 DNA reads TGTGCCAGCAGCCAAGGGCAGTTGGGGACCCGGAGCTCCTACGAGCAGTACTTC. Residues: CASSQGQLGTRSSYEQYF.

The chain links TRBV7-2 to TRBJ2-5; TRBD2 matches 11 bases. Germline CDR1 and CDR2: SGHTA and FQGNSA. The V and J ends lost 2 bases and 2 bases, in that order; junction bases with no gene match: 4. This CDR3 spans 16 amino acids. The CDR3 spells CASSLSASGGQETQYF. Written as DNA, the CDR3 is TGTGCCAGCAGCTTATCGGCTAGCGGGGGGCAAGAGACCCAGTACTTC. The complete variable domain, with remaining parts taken from reference TRBV7-2 and TRBJ2-5, reads GAGVSQSPSNKVTEKGKDVELRCDPISGHTALYWYRQSLGQGLEFLIYFQGNSAPDKSGLPSDRFSAERTGGSVSTLTIQRTQQEDSAVYLCASSLSASGGQETQYFGPGTRLLVL.

This chain connects TRBV7-9 to TRBJ2-1; D is unresolved. This CDR3 is built from 15 residues. Germline CDR1 SEHNR, CDR2 FQNEAQ (reference sequence). The germline V and J ends were trimmed by 6 bases and 2 bases, with 14 bases remaining between them. CDR3 residues: CASRYTDGTYNEQFF. The CDR3 nucleotides are TGTGCCAGCAGATATACGGATGGGACCTACAATGAGCAGTTCTTC. Using reference TRBV7-9 and TRBJ2-1 for the parts outside the CDR3, the full variable domain is DTGVSQNPRHKITKRGQNVTFRCDPISEHNRLYWYRQTLGQGPEFLTYFQNEAQLEKSRLLSDRFSAERPKGSFSTLEIQRTEQGDSAMYLCASRYTDGTYNEQFFGPGTRLTVL.

The chain carries TRBV4-1 and TRBJ2-1; D remains unclear. V was clipped by 3 bases and J by 8 bases, with 17 bases between them. Germline assignment: CDR1 MGHRA and CDR2 YSYEKL. This CDR3 region has 15 residues. In nucleotides, the CDR3 is TGCGCCAGCAGCCAGGACCCCCAGAGTTTCTATGAGCAGTTCTTC. Protein sequence: CASSQDPQSFYEQFF.

Notes on this clone: One end of the junction is discordant with germline, which a read error may explain. J is TRBJ2-3 and V is TRBV7-7; D could derive from TRBD1 or TRBD2 (5 bases each). The CDR3 runs to 14 residues. Germline V CDR1 and CDR2: SSHAT, FNYEAQ (reference sequence). CDR3 nucleotide sequence: TGTGCTAGCAGCCCGGGGCAGGGAACAGATACGCAGTATTTT. Protein: CASSPGQGTDTQYF.

V usage is TRBV5-1 and J usage is TRBJ1-1; D perhaps matches TRBD1 (6 bases). CDR3 length: 13 amino acids. Trimming removed 3 bases at V and 4 bases at J, with 10 bases between. Germline V gives CDR1 SGHRS, CDR2 YFSETQ. CDR3 bases: TGCGCCAGCAGCTCCCAGGGGAGCACTGAAGCTTTCTTT. This codes for CASSSQGSTEAFF.

CDR3 sequence: CASSLVAGGLGTGELFF. The CDR3 DNA follows: TGCGCCAGCAGCTTGGTGGCGGGGGGGCTCGGCACCGGGGAGCTGTTTTTT. V usage is TRBV5-1 and J usage is TRBJ2-2, with 9 positions matching TRBD2. The CDR3 contains 17 residues. CDR1 and CDR2 (germline): SGHRS, YFSETQ. With 0 bases clipped from V and 4 bases from J, the junction kept 7 bases outside the gene matches.

This clone was detected only once. This chain links TRBV21-1 with TRBJ1-2. TRBV21-1 is a listed pseudogene. The length of the CDR3 is 11 residues. The CDR3 DNA sequence: TGTGCCAGCACGACGGGGGATGGCTACACCTTC. Translating it yields CASTTGDGYTF.